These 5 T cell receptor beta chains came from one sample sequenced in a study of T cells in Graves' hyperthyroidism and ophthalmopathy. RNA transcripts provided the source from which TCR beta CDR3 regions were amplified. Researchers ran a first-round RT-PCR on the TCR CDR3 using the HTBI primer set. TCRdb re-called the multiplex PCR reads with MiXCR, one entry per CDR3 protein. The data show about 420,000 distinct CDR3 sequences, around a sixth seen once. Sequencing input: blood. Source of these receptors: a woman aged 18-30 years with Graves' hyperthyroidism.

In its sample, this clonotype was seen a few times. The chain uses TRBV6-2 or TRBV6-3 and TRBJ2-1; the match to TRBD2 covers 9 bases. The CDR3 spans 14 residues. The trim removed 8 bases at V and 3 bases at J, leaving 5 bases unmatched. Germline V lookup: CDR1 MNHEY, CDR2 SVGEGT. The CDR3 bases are TGTGCCAGCCATCTAGCGGGATACTACAATGAGCAGTTCTTC. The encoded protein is CASHLAGYYNEQFF.

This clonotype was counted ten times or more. For the CDR3, the DNA is TGCGCCAGCAGCCGAGGGACTAGCGGGGAAGAGACCCAGTACTTC. The encoded protein is CASSRGTSGEETQYF. This chain joins TRBV4-1 and TRBJ2-5, with 13 bases identical to TRBD2. V gave up 4 bases and J gave up 3 bases; unmatched junction bases: 2. Germline CDR1 is MGHRA and CDR2 is YSYEKL. CDR3 size: 15 residues.

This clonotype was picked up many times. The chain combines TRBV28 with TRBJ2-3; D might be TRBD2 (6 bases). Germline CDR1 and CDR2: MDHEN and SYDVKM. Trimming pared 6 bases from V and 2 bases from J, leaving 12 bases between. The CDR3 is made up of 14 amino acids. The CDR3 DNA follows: TGTGCCAGCAGCAAAGCGGGCCTCACAGATACGCAGTATTTT. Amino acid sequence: CASSKAGLTDTQYF.

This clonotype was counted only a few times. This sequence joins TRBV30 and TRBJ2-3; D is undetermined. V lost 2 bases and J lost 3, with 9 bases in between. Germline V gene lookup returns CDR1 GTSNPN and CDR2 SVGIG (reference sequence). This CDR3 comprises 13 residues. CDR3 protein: CAWSYWVTDTQYF. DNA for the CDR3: TGTGCCTGGAGTTACTGGGTGACAGATACGCAGTATTTT.

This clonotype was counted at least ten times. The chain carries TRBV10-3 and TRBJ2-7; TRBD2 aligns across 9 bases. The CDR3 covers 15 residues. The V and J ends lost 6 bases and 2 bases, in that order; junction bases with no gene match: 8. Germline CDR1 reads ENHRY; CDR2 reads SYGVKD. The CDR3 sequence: CAISPGLATPYEQYF. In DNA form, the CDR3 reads TGTGCCATCAGCCCGGGACTAGCTACCCCCTACGAGCAGTACTTC.